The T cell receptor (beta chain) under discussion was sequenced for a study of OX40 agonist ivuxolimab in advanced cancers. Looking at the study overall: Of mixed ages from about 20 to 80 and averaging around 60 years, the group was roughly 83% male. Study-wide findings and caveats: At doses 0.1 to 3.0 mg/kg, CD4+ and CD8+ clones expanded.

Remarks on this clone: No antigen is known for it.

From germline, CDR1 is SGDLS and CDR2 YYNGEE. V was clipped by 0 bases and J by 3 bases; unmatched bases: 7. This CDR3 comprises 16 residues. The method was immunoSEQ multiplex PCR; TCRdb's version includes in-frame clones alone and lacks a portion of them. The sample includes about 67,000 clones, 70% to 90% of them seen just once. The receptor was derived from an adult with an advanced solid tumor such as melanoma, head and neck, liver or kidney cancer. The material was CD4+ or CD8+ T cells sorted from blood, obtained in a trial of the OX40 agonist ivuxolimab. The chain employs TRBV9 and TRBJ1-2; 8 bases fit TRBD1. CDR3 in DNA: TGTGCCAGCAGCGTAGCTGGACAGGGCATAGACTATGGCTACACCTTC. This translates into CASSVAGQGIDYGYTF.